Below, one T cell receptor (beta chain) is given with its context. Its target is unknown. The sample comes from a study of T cell repertoires in cytomegalovirus infection. Across the study: In public TCR beta signatures, there were indications of both CMV infection and matching HLA type. Whole-study findings and limits: Summed frequency of shared TCR beta families picked out CMV carriers who also had the relevant HLA.

A single record per CDR3 protein comes from TCRdb applying MiXCR to the reads. In the table there are 680,000 or so distinct CDR3 sequences, roughly 35% of which are singletons. The CDR3 sequence is 14 residues long. Germline V gene data show CDR1 as SNHLY and CDR2 as FYNNEI. V was pared by 6 bases and J by 2 bases, with 13 bases between. The chain employs TRBV2 and TRBJ1-2, with a tentative D call TRBD1 (6 bases). The sequenced sample was PBMCs. This clonotype was sampled from a human donor in good health (CMV status not recorded). Some clones in this sample may be carry-over from other donors' samples. In nucleotides, the CDR3 is TGTGCCAGCAGGGCCCTGGACAGCAACTATGGCTACACCTTC. Amino acid sequence: CASRALDSNYGYTF.